This T cell receptor (beta chain) emerged from a study of cytomegalovirus exposure and HLA in healthy donors. Study observations and caveats: Usually a TCR sequence was rare, but some public TCRs were found in many donors.

On this clone: Its antigen remains unknown.

A multiplex PCR was run with 60 Vbeta primers and 13 Jbeta primers. Profiled with immunoSEQ multiplex PCR; TCRdb holds only in-frame clones, not every one. The repertoire holds about 180,000 clones, with 79% as singletons. Sequences were obtained from PBMCs. The TCR originated in a woman in her forties in good health and CMV-seronegative.

CDR3 region: CASSDTSGGADTQYF. The CDR3, as DNA: TGTGCCAGCAGTGACACTAGCGGGGGGGCAGATACGCAGTATTTT. The gene calls are TRBV6-4 and TRBJ2-3, with TRBD2 identical over 13 bases. Germline V gene data show CDR1 as MRHNA and CDR2 as SNTAGT. The CDR3 has 15 residues. V lost 2 bases to trimming and J lost 4 bases; unmatched junction nucleotides: 0.